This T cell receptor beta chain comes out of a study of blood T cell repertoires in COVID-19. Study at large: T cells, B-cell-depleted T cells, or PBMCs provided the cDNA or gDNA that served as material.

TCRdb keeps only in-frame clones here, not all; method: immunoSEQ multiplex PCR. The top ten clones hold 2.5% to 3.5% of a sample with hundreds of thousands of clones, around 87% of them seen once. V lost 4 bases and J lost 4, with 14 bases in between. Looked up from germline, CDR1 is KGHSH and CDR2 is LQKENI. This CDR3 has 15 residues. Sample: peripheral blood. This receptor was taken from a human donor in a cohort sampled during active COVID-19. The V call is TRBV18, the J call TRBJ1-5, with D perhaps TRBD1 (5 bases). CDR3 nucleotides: TGTGCCAGCTCACGGGAACGGGGGGGTAATCAGCCCCAGCATTTT. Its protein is CASSRERGGNQPQHF.